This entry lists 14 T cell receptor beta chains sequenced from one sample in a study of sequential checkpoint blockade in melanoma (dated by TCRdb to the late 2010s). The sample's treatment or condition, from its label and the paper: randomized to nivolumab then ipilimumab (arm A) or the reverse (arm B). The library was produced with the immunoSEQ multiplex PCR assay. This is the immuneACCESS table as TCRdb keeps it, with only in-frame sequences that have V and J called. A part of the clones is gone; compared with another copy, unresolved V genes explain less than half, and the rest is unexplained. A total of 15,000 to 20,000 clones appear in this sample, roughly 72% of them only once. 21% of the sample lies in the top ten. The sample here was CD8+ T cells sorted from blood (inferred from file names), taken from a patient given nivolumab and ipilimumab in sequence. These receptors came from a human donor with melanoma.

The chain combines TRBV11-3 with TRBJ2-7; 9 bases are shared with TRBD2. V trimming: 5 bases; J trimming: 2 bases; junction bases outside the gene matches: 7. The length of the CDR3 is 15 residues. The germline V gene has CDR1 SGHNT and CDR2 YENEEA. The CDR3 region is CASSPLAGLTYEQYF. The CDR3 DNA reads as TGTGCCAGCAGCCCCCTAGCGGGATTAACCTACGAGCAGTACTTC. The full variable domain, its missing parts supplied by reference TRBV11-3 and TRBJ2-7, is EAGVVQSPRYKIIEKKQPVAFWCNPISGHNTLYWYLQNLGQGPELLIRYENEEAVDDSQLPKDRFSAERLKGVDSTLKIQPAELGDSAVYLCASSPLAGLTYEQYFGPGTRLTVT.

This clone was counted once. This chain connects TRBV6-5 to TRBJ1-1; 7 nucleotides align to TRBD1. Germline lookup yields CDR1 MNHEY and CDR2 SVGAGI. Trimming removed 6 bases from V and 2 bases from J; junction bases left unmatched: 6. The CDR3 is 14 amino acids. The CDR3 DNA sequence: TGTGCCAGCAGCGAGACAGGGTTCAACACTGAAGCTTTCTTT. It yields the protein CASSETGFNTEAFF.

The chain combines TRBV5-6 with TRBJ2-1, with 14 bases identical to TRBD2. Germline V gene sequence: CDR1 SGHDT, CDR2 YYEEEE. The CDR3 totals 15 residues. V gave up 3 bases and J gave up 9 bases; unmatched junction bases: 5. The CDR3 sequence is CASSWGLAGDGEQFF. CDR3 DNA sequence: TGTGCCAGCAGCTGGGGACTAGCGGGAGATGGTGAGCAGTTCTTC.

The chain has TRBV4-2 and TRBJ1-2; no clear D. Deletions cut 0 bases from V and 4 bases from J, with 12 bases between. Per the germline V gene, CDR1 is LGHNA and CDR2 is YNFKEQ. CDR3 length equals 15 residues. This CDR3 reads CASSQDRGKSYGYTF. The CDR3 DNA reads TGTGCCAGCAGCCAAGATCGAGGGAAAAGCTATGGCTACACCTTC.

CDR3 amino acids: CASSLLAGGGQPQHF. The CDR3 DNA reads TGTGCCAGCAGTTTGTTGGCAGGGGGCGGTCAGCCCCAGCATTTT. The V gene is TRBV28, the J gene TRBJ1-5, with 8 bases lining up with TRBD1. V lost 3 bases, J lost 6 bases, and 7 bases stayed unmatched. Germline CDR1 is MDHEN and CDR2 is SYDVKM. The CDR3 consists of 15 residues.

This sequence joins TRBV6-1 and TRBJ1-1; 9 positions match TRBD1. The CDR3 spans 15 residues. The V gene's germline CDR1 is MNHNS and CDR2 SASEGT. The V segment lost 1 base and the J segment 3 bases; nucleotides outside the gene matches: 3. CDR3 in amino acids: CASSEEGQGYTEAFF. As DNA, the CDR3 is TGTGCCAGCAGTGAAGAGGGACAGGGTTACACTGAAGCTTTCTTT.

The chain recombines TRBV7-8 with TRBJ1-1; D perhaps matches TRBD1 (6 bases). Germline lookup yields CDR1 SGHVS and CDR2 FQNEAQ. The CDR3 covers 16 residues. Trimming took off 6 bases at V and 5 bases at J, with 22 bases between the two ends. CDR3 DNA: TGTGCCAGCAGACCAGACCGGGACACTCGGAGGACTGAAGCTTTCTTT. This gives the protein CASRPDRDTRRTEAFF.

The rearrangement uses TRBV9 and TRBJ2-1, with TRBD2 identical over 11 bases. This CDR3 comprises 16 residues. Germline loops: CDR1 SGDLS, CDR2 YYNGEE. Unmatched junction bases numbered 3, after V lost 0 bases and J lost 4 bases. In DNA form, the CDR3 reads TGTGCCAGCAGCGTAGATTTAGCGGGAGGGTACAATGAGCAGTTCTTC. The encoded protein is CASSVDLAGGYNEQFF.

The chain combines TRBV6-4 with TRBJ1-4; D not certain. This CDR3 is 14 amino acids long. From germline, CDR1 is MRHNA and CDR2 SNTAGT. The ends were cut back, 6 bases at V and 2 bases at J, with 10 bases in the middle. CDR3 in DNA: TGTGCCAGCAGCGAGGGTGGGACTAATGAAAAACTGTTTTTT. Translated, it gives CASSEGGTNEKLFF.

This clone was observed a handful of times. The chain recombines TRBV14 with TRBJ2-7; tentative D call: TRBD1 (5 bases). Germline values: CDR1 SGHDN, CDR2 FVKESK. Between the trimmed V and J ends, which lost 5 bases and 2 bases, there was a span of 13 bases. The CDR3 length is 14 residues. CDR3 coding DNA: TGTGCCAGCAGCAAAGTAACAGGAACCTACGAGCAGTACTTC. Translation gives CASSKVTGTYEQYF.

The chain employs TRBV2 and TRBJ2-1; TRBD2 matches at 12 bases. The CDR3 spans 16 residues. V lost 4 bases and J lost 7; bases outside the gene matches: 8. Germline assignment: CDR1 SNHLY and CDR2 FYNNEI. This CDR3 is CASSGLAGATRNEQFF. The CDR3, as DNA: TGTGCCAGCAGTGGACTAGCGGGAGCTACCCGGAATGAGCAGTTCTTC.

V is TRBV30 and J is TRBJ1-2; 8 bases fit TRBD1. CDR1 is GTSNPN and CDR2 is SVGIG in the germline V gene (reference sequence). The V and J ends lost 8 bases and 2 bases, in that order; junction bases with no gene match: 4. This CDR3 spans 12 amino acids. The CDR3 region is CARRQGNYGYTF. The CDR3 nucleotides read TGTGCCCGCCGACAGGGGAACTATGGCTACACCTTC.

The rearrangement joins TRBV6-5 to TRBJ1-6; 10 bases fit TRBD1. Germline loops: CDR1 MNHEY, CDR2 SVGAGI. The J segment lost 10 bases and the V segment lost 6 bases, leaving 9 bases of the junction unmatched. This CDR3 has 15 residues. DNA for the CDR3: TGTGCCAGCAGCCCCGGGACAGGGGAGGTATCACCCCTCCACTTT. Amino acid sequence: CASSPGTGEVSPLHF.

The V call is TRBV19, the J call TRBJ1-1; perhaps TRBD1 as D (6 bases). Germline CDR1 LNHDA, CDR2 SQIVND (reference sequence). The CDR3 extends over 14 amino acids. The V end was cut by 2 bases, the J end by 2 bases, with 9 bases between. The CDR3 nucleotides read TGTGCCAGTAGTATAAGGGGGAGAAACACTGAAGCTTTCTTT. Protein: CASSIRGRNTEAFF.